The 26 T cell receptor beta chains listed next were all sequenced from one sample in a study of blood T cell repertoires in COVID-19. Method: immunoSEQ multiplex PCR; TCRdb's copy keeps in-frame clones and lacks some. The data contain about 40,000 clones, 82% of them singletons. Sequences were obtained from peripheral blood. These receptors were obtained from a woman in her 70s with acute or convalescent COVID-19.

This clone has a single count. CDR3: CATARAGDYGYTF. DNA for the CDR3: TGTGCCACCGCGCGGGCGGGTGACTATGGCTACACCTTC. The rearrangement joins TRBV6-5 to TRBJ1-2; no clear D gene. The CDR3 loop spans 13 amino acids. Looked up from germline, CDR1 is MNHEY and CDR2 is SVGAGI. The V end was cut by 10 bases, the J end by 3 bases, with 15 bases between.

V and J are TRBV19 and TRBJ2-1, with TRBD2 matching over 14 bases. The CDR3 runs 15 residues. CDR1 is LNHDA and CDR2 is SQIVND in the germline V gene (reference sequence). After removal of 4 bases from V and 5 bases from J, the junction contained 1 base not matched to a gene. This CDR3 reads CASSRGLAGDNEQFF. CDR3 coding DNA: TGTGCCAGTAGTAGGGGACTAGCGGGGGACAATGAGCAGTTCTTC.

The V call is TRBV15, the J call TRBJ1-3, with 7 bases that match TRBD1. The J segment lost 0 bases and the V segment lost 1 base, leaving 9 bases of the junction unmatched. The germline V gene has CDR1 LNHNV and CDR2 YYDKDF (reference sequence). The CDR3 runs to 18 residues. CDR3 in amino acids: CATSRGTNRGSSGNTIYF. Here the CDR3 DNA reads TGTGCCACCAGCAGAGGAACAAACAGGGGATCCTCTGGAAACACCATATATTTT.

The chain couples TRBV11-2 to TRBJ2-7; 10 nucleotides match TRBD2. The CDR3 has 14 amino acids. The junction had 4 bases not matched to a gene; V was cut back by 6 bases and J by 2 bases. Germline V gene lookup returns CDR1 SGHAT and CDR2 FQNNGV. The CDR3 here is CASRSSGRAYEQYF. CDR3 coding DNA: TGTGCCAGCAGATCTAGCGGGAGAGCCTACGAGCAGTACTTC.

The chain is built from TRBV4-1 and TRBJ1-3; D ambiguous. CDR3 size: 14 residues. The germline V and J ends were trimmed by 0 bases and 4 bases, with 7 bases remaining between them. Germline V CDR1 and CDR2: MGHRA, YSYEKL. The CDR3 protein is CASSQERTGNTIYF. Here the CDR3 DNA reads TGCGCCAGCAGCCAAGAGCGTACGGGAAACACCATATATTTT.

This clone was found a few times. The V call is TRBV5-1, the J call TRBJ1-2; tentatively, D is TRBD1 (6 bases). V was shortened by 0 bases and J by 4 bases, with 10 bases between the two germline ends. CDR1 is SGHRS, CDR2 YFSETQ, per germline. The CDR3 covers 14 residues. The CDR3 is CASSLGTGLYGYTF. The CDR3 coding sequence is TGCGCCAGCAGCTTGGGAACAGGGCTCTATGGCTACACCTTC.

J is TRBJ2-7 and V is TRBV5-6; possibly TRBD2 for D (6 bases). Trimming took 4 bases from V and 2 from J, leaving 13 bases between them. Germline CDR1 reads SGHDT; CDR2 reads YYEEEE. The CDR3 runs to 14 residues. The CDR3 is CASSRGTVTYEQYF. CDR3 in DNA: TGTGCCAGCAGCCGCGGGACGGTGACCTACGAGCAGTACTTC.

This chain connects TRBV6-5 to TRBJ1-3; 11 nucleotides match TRBD1. The CDR3 sequence is 15 residues long. Trimming removed 7 bases from V and 3 bases from J; junction bases left unmatched: 5. Germline loops: CDR1 MNHEY, CDR2 SVGAGI. As DNA, the CDR3 is TGTGCCAGCACGCGGGACAGGGGGGATGGAAACACCATATATTTT. This codes for CASTRDRGDGNTIYF.

This clone has just one count. This rearrangement joins TRBV5-4 to TRBJ1-4; D possibly corresponds to TRBD1 (5 bases). Germline V gene data show CDR1 as SGHNT and CDR2 as YYREEE (reference sequence). V lost 4 bases and J lost 2, with 9 bases in between. CDR3 length equals 14 residues. In DNA, the CDR3 is TGTGCCAGCAGCCCGTGGGGCACTAATGAAAAACTGTTTTTT. It specifies CASSPWGTNEKLFF.

The rearrangement uses TRBV9 and TRBJ2-5; 7 bases map to TRBD2. CDR1 and CDR2 from the germline V gene are SGDLS and YYNGEE. J lost 4 bases, V lost 0 bases, and 9 bases had no gene match. The CDR3 length is 16 residues. The DNA of the CDR3 is TGTGCCAGCAGCGTAGTTCGGGGAGGGGACCTAGAGACCCAGTACTTC. It translates to CASSVVRGGDLETQYF. Combining the CDR3 with reference TRBV9 and TRBJ2-5 gives the whole variable domain DSGVTQTPKHLITATGQRVTLRCSPRSGDLSVYWYQQSLDQGLQFLIQYYNGEERAKGNILERFSAQQFPDLHSELNLSSLELGDSALYFCASSVVRGGDLETQYFGPGTRLLVL.

This CDR3 is CASSQTPDRGMGELFF. In DNA form, the CDR3 reads TGCGCCAGCAGCCAAACACCAGACAGGGGGATGGGGGAGCTGTTTTTT. V and J are TRBV4-1 and TRBJ2-2; 9 bases line up with TRBD1. CDR1 and CDR2 (germline): MGHRA, YSYEKL. CDR3 size: 16 residues. With V trimmed by 2 bases and J by 8 bases, 9 bases remained unmatched.

A few counts support this clone. The chain uses TRBV10-1 and TRBJ2-7; 10 bases align to TRBD2. V gave up 1 base and J gave up 4 bases; unmatched junction bases: 19. This CDR3 is built from 20 residues. Germline V gene lookup returns CDR1 WNHNN and CDR2 SYGVQD (reference sequence). This CDR3 is CASSELCSGRAYIQEYEQYF. In nucleotides, the CDR3 is TGCGCCAGCAGTGAGTTATGCAGCGGGAGGGCCTATATCCAAGAATACGAGCAGTACTTC.

The rearrangement uses TRBV3-1 (or the pseudogene TRBV3-2) and TRBJ2-5; 8 nucleotides agree with TRBD1. The J segment lost 1 base and the V segment lost 1 base, leaving 2 bases of the junction unmatched. The germline gives CDR1 LGHDT, CDR2 YNNKEL (reference sequence). This CDR3 is 15 amino acids long. CDR3 protein: CASSQGRGPQETQYF. In DNA, the CDR3 is TGTGCCAGCAGCCAAGGCAGGGGGCCCCAAGAGACCCAGTACTTC.

In nucleotides, the CDR3 is TGTGCCAGCAGCTTAGGGACAGGAAGGTCCTTGGGGTATTTTTCACCCCTCCACTTT. As protein: CASSLGTGRSLGYFSPLHF. The chain has TRBV7-2 and TRBJ1-6; TRBD1 agrees at 7 bases. Germline CDR1 and CDR2: SGHTA and FQGNSA. V shed 1 base and J 9 bases; nucleotides not matched to a gene: 18. The CDR3 runs to 19 residues.

This clone was seen only once. The rearrangement uses TRBV5-1 and TRBJ2-1; TRBD2 agrees at 7 bases. Trimming cost V 1 base and J 12 bases; bases outside gene matches: 7. This CDR3 comprises 13 residues. CDR1 and CDR2 from the germline V gene are SGHRS and YFSETQ. This CDR3 reads CASSLMPGGLQFF. In DNA, the CDR3 is TGCGCCAGCAGCTTGATGCCGGGAGGCCTGCAGTTCTTC.

This sequence joins TRBV28 and TRBJ1-2, with 8 nucleotides matching TRBD1. This CDR3 spans 13 amino acids. From germline, CDR1 is MDHEN and CDR2 SYDVKM. The V segment lost 5 bases and the J segment 3 bases; nucleotides outside the gene matches: 2. CDR3 DNA: TGTGCCAGCAGTGAGACAGGGGACTATGGCTACACCTTC. Protein: CASSETGDYGYTF.

Only a few counts were recorded for this clone. Written as DNA, the CDR3 is TGTGCCACCAGTGACCCTCTAGCGGGAGATTACAATGAGCAGTTCTTC. Residues: CATSDPLAGDYNEQFF. The chain has TRBV24-1 and TRBJ2-1; 10 bases match TRBD2. Per the germline V gene, CDR1 is KGHDR and CDR2 is SFDVKD. CDR3 length: 16 amino acids. Unmatched junction bases numbered 6, after V lost 4 bases and J lost 4 bases.

The chain recombines TRBV6-5 with TRBJ1-1; TRBD1 is a possible D gene (5 bases). Germline V gives CDR1 MNHEY, CDR2 SVGAGI. The V end was cut by 6 bases, the J end by 2 bases, with 16 bases between. The CDR3 spans 15 residues. The chain's CDR3 is CASRTYQGDNTEAFF. CDR3 in DNA: TGTGCCAGCAGAACATATCAGGGTGATAACACTGAAGCTTTCTTT.

The chain links TRBV18 to TRBJ2-6; D not resolved. Per the germline V gene, CDR1 is KGHSH and CDR2 is LQKENI. Trimming removed 2 bases at V and 1 base at J, with 12 bases between. The CDR3 sequence is 17 residues long. The CDR3 bases are TGTGCCAGCTCACCAAATTTAGTCGGGTCTGGGGCCAACGTCCTGACTTTC. Translation: CASSPNLVGSGANVLTF.

The rearrangement joins TRBV5-4 to TRBJ1-3; D not certain. The CDR3 extends over 17 amino acids. V was clipped by 2 bases and J by 2 bases, with 17 bases between them. Looked up from germline, CDR1 is SGHNT and CDR2 is YYREEE (reference sequence). The CDR3 DNA reads as TGTGCCAGCAGCTTTATGAGATTCGGGAGTACTGGAAACACCATATATTTT. This codes for CASSFMRFGSTGNTIYF.

This clone appeared a few times. The chain links TRBV28 to TRBJ2-1; 7 bases fit TRBD1. V was pared by 3 bases and J by 0 bases, with 5 bases of the junction left unmatched. This CDR3 has 16 residues. Germline CDR1 is MDHEN and CDR2 is SYDVKM. The CDR3 spells CASSFKGASSYNEQFF. The CDR3 DNA sequence: TGTGCCAGCAGTTTCAAGGGGGCCTCCTCCTACAATGAGCAGTTCTTC. The variable domain in full, with the rest retrieved from reference TRBV28 and TRBJ2-1, is DVKVTQSSRYLVKRTGEKVFLECVQDMDHENMFWYRQDPGLGLRLIYFSYDVKMKEKGDIPEGYSVSREKKERFSLILESASTNQTSMYLCASSFKGASSYNEQFFGPGTRLTVL.

V usage is TRBV5-1 and J usage is TRBJ2-3; the match to TRBD2 covers 14 bases. The CDR3 sequence is 18 residues long. Germline V gene sequence: CDR1 SGHRS, CDR2 YFSETQ. The junction had 9 bases not matched to a gene; V was cut back by 4 bases and J by 2 bases. The CDR3 sequence is CASSPPGLAGGITDTQYF. The CDR3, as DNA: TGCGCCAGCAGCCCCCCCGGACTAGCGGGAGGTATCACAGATACGCAGTATTTT. Using reference TRBV5-1 and TRBJ2-3 for the parts outside the CDR3, the full variable domain is KAGVTQTPRYLIKTRGQQVTLSCSPISGHRSVSWYQQTPGQGLQFLFEYFSETQRNKGNFPGRFSGRQFSNSRSEMNVSTLELGDSALYLCASSPPGLAGGITDTQYFGPGTRLTVL.

The CDR3 sequence is CASSLDSEKLFF. The CDR3 nucleotides are TGTGCCAGCAGCTTAGATAGTGAAAAACTGTTTTTT. The chain links TRBV7-2 to TRBJ1-4; no firm D call. Germline lookup yields CDR1 SGHTA and CDR2 FQGNSA. The V and J ends lost 1 base and 7 bases respectively, with 4 bases between them. The CDR3 covers 12 residues.

The rearrangement uses TRBV4-2 and TRBJ2-5; D remains unclear. Germline assignment: CDR1 LGHNA and CDR2 YNFKEQ. The ends were cut back, 0 bases at V and 0 bases at J, with 8 bases in the middle. The CDR3 has 15 amino acids. CDR3 DNA: TGTGCCAGCAGCCAAGATAACAGTTACCAAGAGACCCAGTACTTC. Its translation: CASSQDNSYQETQYF.

J is TRBJ1-5 and V is TRBV6-2 or TRBV6-3; D not resolved. This CDR3 has 16 residues. V lost 5 bases and J 2 bases, leaving 16 bases between the germline ends. Germline CDR1 is MNHEY and CDR2 is SVGEGT. The CDR3 region has the DNA TGTGCCAGCAGTGGATGGACGGGGAGTGGCAATCAGCCCCAGCATTTT. It translates to CASSGWTGSGNQPQHF.

This clone was seen a handful of times. V usage is TRBV5-1 and J usage is TRBJ1-4, with TRBD1 matching 10 bases. The V gene end was trimmed by 3 bases and the J gene end by 8 bases; junction bases not matched to a gene: 16. Germline V CDR1 and CDR2: SGHRS, YFSETQ. This CDR3 has 18 residues. CDR3 sequence reads: CASSSKTGGLSQGEKLFF. The CDR3 DNA reads TGCGCCAGCAGCTCGAAGACAGGGGGCCTGTCACAGGGAGAAAAACTGTTTTTT.